This entry is about one T cell receptor (beta chain). Trimming took 4 bases from V and 4 from J; bases not matched to a gene: 12. This CDR3 is 16 amino acids long. In germline, CDR1 is SGDLS, CDR2 YYNGEE. The data were produced by immunoSEQ multiplex PCR, yet TCRdb's version contains in-frame clones alone and is incomplete. The sample lists about 180,000 clones, approximately 88% occurring once. This entry comes from a study of Ad26.COV2.S vaccination and SARS-CoV-2 variants. The source is a human donor who had recovered from COVID-19. Sample: peripheral blood, taken after recovery from COVID-19. The chain is built from TRBV9 and TRBJ2-5; the match to TRBD1 covers 8 bases. CDR3 coding DNA: TGTGCCAGCAGCCCAGGGACAGGCCTCGGAGGAGAGACCCAGTACTTC. It codes for CASSPGTGLGGETQYF.